The sample holds a few counts of the clone carrying this T cell receptor beta chain. The antigen remains undetermined. Every donor contributed roughly 10 milliliters of peripheral blood by blood draw. A second PCR, run for roughly 7 to 12 cycles, used a sample-barcoded 5' primer plus a J-beta primer mix. Every cDNA molecule bore a tag from a template-switch adaptor containing 12 random nucleotides. TCRdb used MiXCR to reprocess the 5' RACE reads, holding one entry per CDR3 protein. The sample has around 1.5 million distinct CDR3 sequences; 30% to 40% are singletons. Looked up from germline, CDR1 is DFQATT and CDR2 is SNEGSKA (reference sequence). V gave up 8 bases and J gave up 1 base; unmatched junction bases: 13. The CDR3 consists of 16 residues. This record comes from a study of blood T cells in healthy people across ages. General study findings and limits: Naive T cell percentage strongly correlated with TCR beta diversity. Expanded clonotype changes were possibly confounded by unknown donor CMV status.

Sequenced: blood. The genes are TRBV20-1 and TRBJ2-5; 10 positions agree with TRBD1. This receptor was identified in a woman aged 25 to 39 in good health. The CDR3 spells CSTFFWDRGTQETQYF. For the CDR3, the DNA is TGCAGTACCTTCTTCTGGGACAGGGGAACCCAAGAGACCCAGTACTTC.